This T cell receptor (beta chain) derives from a study of CD8+CD57+ T cells in acquired aplastic anemia. Across the whole study: Researchers reported that healthy donors averaged roughly 9.8 million reads for CD4+ cells.

Study-wide results and limits: A set of approximately 30 CD8+ CDR3 sequences was shared between patients and controls, and these sequences appeared highly expressed in patients.

This CDR3 has 12 amino acids. V was cut by 8 bases and J by 2 bases, with 10 bases left in between. Per germline, CDR1 SQVTM and CDR2 ANQGSEA. The template used for profiling TCR beta VDJ and CDR3 was genomic DNA. TCRdb fed the reads into MiXCR, producing one record per CDR3 protein. This repertoire shows about 190,000 distinct CDR3 sequences, approximately 52% found once; its top ten account for approximately 15%. A note on this clonotype: The antigen remains undetermined.

The TCR comes from a human donor in good health, serving as a control. The V gene is TRBV29-1, the J gene TRBJ2-1, with D possibly being TRBD2 (5 bases). Source material: sorted CD4+, CD8+, or CD8+CD57+ T cells (not recorded which) from PBMCs. CDR3 nucleotide sequence: TGCAGCTTTACTAGTCCCTACAATGAGCAGTTCTTC. This codes for CSFTSPYNEQFF.